Shown below are 11 T cell receptor beta chains from a single sample sequenced in a study of T cells after yellow fever vaccination. Each CDR3 protein gets one entry after TCRdb re-called the 5' RACE reads with MiXCR. The sample yields approximately 150,000 distinct CDR3 sequences, about 6% seen once. Specimen: CD4+ T cells sorted from PBMCs, collected on the day of the first yellow fever vaccination. The receptors originated from a man younger than 35 who received the YFV17D yellow fever vaccine.

The CDR3 DNA reads as TGCGCCAGCAGCCAAGAGAACCGTCCCACAGGGCCAATAGCCAAAAACATTCAGTACTTC. Translating it yields CASSQENRPTGPIAKNIQYF. The rearrangement joins TRBV4-1 to TRBJ2-4, with D possibly matching TRBD1 (6 bases). The germline V gene encodes CDR1 MGHRA and CDR2 YSYEKL. This CDR3 region has 20 residues. Between the trimmed V and J ends, which lost 0 bases and 0 bases, there was a span of 21 bases.

This clonotype was counted at least ten times. The chain employs TRBV20-1 and TRBJ2-2; 8 nucleotides agree with TRBD1. J lost 5 bases, V lost 1 base, and 6 bases had no gene match. Germline V gene sequence: CDR1 DFQATT, CDR2 SNEGSKA (reference sequence). CDR3 length equals 15 residues. This chain's CDR3 is CSARAYRGITGELFF. The CDR3 DNA sequence: TGCAGTGCTAGAGCCTACAGGGGGATTACCGGGGAGCTGTTTTTT.

This clonotype appeared many times. The J gene is TRBJ2-2, the V gene TRBV7-2, with D uncertain. Trimming took off 5 bases at V and 0 bases at J, with 7 bases between the two ends. The CDR3 contains 14 residues. CDR1 is SGHTA, CDR2 FQGNSA, per germline. The CDR3 spells CASSPVANTGELFF. The CDR3 bases are TGTGCCAGCAGCCCAGTAGCGAACACCGGGGAGCTGTTTTTT.

V and J are TRBV7-2 and TRBJ2-3; a weak D match, TRBD2 (6 bases). In germline, CDR1 is SGHTA, CDR2 FQGNSA. The length of the CDR3 is 15 residues. Trimming took off 6 bases at V and 6 bases at J, with 19 bases between the two ends. The CDR3 is CASRDPSVRGDTQYF. The CDR3 DNA reads TGTGCCAGCAGAGACCCGTCCGTGCGGGGTGATACGCAGTATTTT.

The J gene is TRBJ2-4, the V gene TRBV7-9; D remains unclear. V was clipped by 3 bases and J by 0 bases, with 12 bases between them. Germline lookup yields CDR1 SEHNR and CDR2 FQNEAQ (reference sequence). This CDR3 contains 16 residues. In DNA form, the CDR3 reads TGTGCCAGCAGCTTTCAAGGCAGGACAGCCAAAAACATTCAGTACTTC. This gives the protein CASSFQGRTAKNIQYF.

This clonotype came up many times. V and J are TRBV12-3 or TRBV12-4 and TRBJ1-2, with D perhaps matching TRBD1 (6 bases). Trimming took 7 bases from V and 2 from J, leaving 14 bases between them. The CDR3 is 14 amino acids. The CDR3: CASTLGGANYGYTF. Written as DNA, the CDR3 is TGTGCCAGCACCCTTGGGGGGGCCAACTATGGCTACACCTTC.

In this sample, this clonotype turned up a few times. The chain employs TRBV12-3 or TRBV12-4 and TRBJ1-5; D unresolved. The CDR3 covers 13 residues. V gave up 2 bases and J gave up 4 bases, with 6 bases separating them. This CDR3 is CASSLTRNQPQHF. The CDR3 DNA follows: TGTGCCAGCAGTTTAACCCGGAATCAGCCCCAGCATTTT.

The chain carries TRBV7-2 and TRBJ1-6; 7 nucleotides match TRBD1. The germline CDR1 and CDR2 sequences are SGHTA and FQGNSA. V lost 5 bases, J lost 0 bases, and 7 bases stayed unmatched. This CDR3 has 17 residues. CDR3 coding DNA: TGTGCCAGCAGCCGGGACAGATCAAGCTCCTATAATTCACCCCTCCACTTT. It translates to CASSRDRSSSYNSPLHF.

The chain couples TRBV11-3 to TRBJ2-3, with TRBD2 matching 7 bases. V dropped 3 bases and J dropped 6; count of bases not matched to a gene: 6. Germline loops: CDR1 SGHNT, CDR2 YENEEA. This CDR3 has 14 amino acids. CDR3 in DNA: TGTGCCAGCAGCTTTGGGGGGGACGTGGATACGCAGTATTTT. Translation: CASSFGGDVDTQYF.

The table lists this clonotype with many counts. The gene calls are TRBV7-2 and TRBJ2-2, with D perhaps matching TRBD1 (6 bases). The V and J ends lost 3 bases and 1 base respectively, with 9 bases between them. The CDR3 runs to 15 residues. Germline CDR1 SGHTA, CDR2 FQGNSA. CDR3: CASSLQGLNTGELFF. For the CDR3, the DNA is TGTGCCAGCAGCTTGCAGGGGCTGAACACCGGGGAGCTGTTTTTT.

The chain uses TRBV7-6 and TRBJ2-5; 8 bases fit TRBD2. With V trimmed by 1 base and J by 1 base, 5 bases remained unmatched. Germline loops: CDR1 SGHVS, CDR2 FNYEAQ. The CDR3 totals 16 residues. CDR3 in DNA: TGTGCCAGCAGCTTAGTGTTTAGCGGGGCCCAAGAGACCCAGTACTTC. Translated: CASSLVFSGAQETQYF.